The 10 T cell receptor beta chains below all came from one sample that was sequenced in a study of blood T cell repertoires in COVID-19. The table came from immunoSEQ multiplex PCR; TCRdb's copy has only in-frame clones and leaves some out. Among about 140,000 clones listed, more than 75% were seen once. Sequencing was carried out using peripheral blood. The receptors stem from a woman over 75 with acute or convalescent COVID-19.

The genes are TRBV27 and TRBJ2-1; perhaps TRBD1 as D (5 bases). This CDR3 is 13 amino acids long. The germline V and J ends were trimmed by 8 bases and 15 bases, with 23 bases remaining between them. CDR1 and CDR2 (germline): MNHEY, SMNVEV (reference sequence). Written as DNA, the CDR3 is TGTGCCAGCCTGGGTTTGAGAGATTCAGGGCCGTTCTTC. This codes for CASLGLRDSGPFF.

The V and J genes are TRBV11-2 and TRBJ2-3; the D is unclear. CDR1 is SGHAT, CDR2 FQNNGV, per germline. This CDR3 has 14 amino acids. Deletions cut 0 bases from V and 4 bases from J, with 8 bases between. The CDR3 DNA reads TGTGCCAGCAGCTTAGATCTGTCCGCAGATACGCAGTATTTT. Its translation is CASSLDLSADTQYF.

The rearrangement links TRBV19 to TRBJ1-5; D is ambiguous. The CDR3 totals 13 residues. V was shortened by 1 base and J by 7 bases, with 8 bases between the two germline ends. The germline V gene has CDR1 LNHDA and CDR2 SQIVND (reference sequence). The CDR3 loop is CASSIVREQPQHF. Written as DNA, the CDR3 is TGTGCCAGTAGTATAGTACGCGAACAGCCCCAGCATTTT.

V and J are TRBV4-1 and TRBJ2-2; 8 nucleotides align to TRBD2. CDR1 and CDR2 (germline): MGHRA, YSYEKL. The CDR3 contains 19 residues. V lost 0 bases, J lost 1 base, and 10 bases stayed unmatched. CDR3 sequence: CASSQDTLPSGWNTGELFF. The CDR3 DNA follows: TGCGCCAGCAGCCAAGATACTTTGCCTAGCGGGTGGAACACCGGGGAGCTGTTTTTT.

The CDR3 loop is CASSPTRDSSPWEQFF. The CDR3 DNA follows: TGTGCCAGCAGCCCTACCAGGGACAGTTCTCCCTGGGAGCAGTTCTTC. This chain joins TRBV7-3 and TRBJ2-1; 7 positions match TRBD1. Germline CDR1 is SGHTA and CDR2 is FQGTGA. This CDR3 is built from 16 residues. After removal of 5 bases from V and 10 bases from J, the junction contained 17 bases not matched to a gene. The full variable domain, rest sourced from reference TRBV7-3 and TRBJ2-1, is GAGVSQTPSNKVTEKGKYVELRCDPISGHTALYWYRQSLGQGPEFLIYFQGTGAADDSGLPNDRFFAVRPEGSVSTLKIQRTERGDSAVYLCASSPTRDSSPWEQFFGPGTRLTVL.

V and J are TRBV19 and TRBJ1-1; D possibly corresponds to TRBD1 (6 bases). CDR3 size: 15 residues. V lost 4 bases and J 4 bases, leaving 16 bases between the germline ends. CDR1 and CDR2 from the germline V gene are LNHDA and SQIVND (reference sequence). CDR3 loop: CASSTLDRMGTEAFF. The CDR3 bases are TGTGCCAGTAGTACCCTTGACAGGATGGGCACTGAAGCTTTCTTT.

The chain couples TRBV5-4 to TRBJ1-4, with TRBD1 matching over 11 bases. The CDR3 has 14 residues. With 2 bases clipped from V and 7 bases from J, the junction kept 1 base outside the gene matches. Germline V lookup: CDR1 SGHNT, CDR2 YYREEE (reference sequence). CDR3 in DNA: TGTGCCAGCAGCTTTGGGACAGGGGGTGAAAAACTGTTTTTT. This sequence encodes CASSFGTGGEKLFF.

The chain couples TRBV5-4 to TRBJ2-2; TRBD1 aligns across 8 bases. The CDR3 loop spans 13 amino acids. Germline V lookup: CDR1 SGHNT, CDR2 YYREEE (reference sequence). Trimming took 4 bases from V and 6 from J; bases not matched to a gene: 2. Written as DNA, the CDR3 is TGTGCCAGCAGCCGGACAGGGCCCGGGGAGCTGTTTTTT. It encodes CASSRTGPGELFF.

This clone was counted a single time. The V and J genes are TRBV11-2 and TRBJ2-7; 9 bases fit TRBD2. The germline V gene encodes CDR1 SGHAT and CDR2 FQNNGV. The CDR3 loop spans 14 amino acids. The J segment lost 3 bases and the V segment lost 4 bases, leaving 4 bases of the junction unmatched. The CDR3 bases are TGTGCCAGCAGCTATAGCGGGAGTCTCTACGAGCAGTACTTC. It encodes CASSYSGSLYEQYF.

CDR3 loop: CASSQQGSTGELFF. CDR3 sequence (DNA): TGTGCCAGCAGCCAACAGGGTTCCACCGGGGAGCTGTTTTTT. The V and J genes are TRBV7-3 and TRBJ2-2; D may be TRBD1 (6 bases). CDR1 is SGHTA and CDR2 is FQGTGA in the germline V gene. The ends were cut back, 5 bases at V and 4 bases at J, with 11 bases in the middle. This CDR3 region has 14 residues. The variable domain in full, with the rest retrieved from reference TRBV7-3 and TRBJ2-2, is GAGVSQTPSNKVTEKGKYVELRCDPISGHTALYWYRQSLGQGPEFLIYFQGTGAADDSGLPNDRFFAVRPEGSVSTLKIQRTERGDSAVYLCASSQQGSTGELFFGEGSRLTVL.